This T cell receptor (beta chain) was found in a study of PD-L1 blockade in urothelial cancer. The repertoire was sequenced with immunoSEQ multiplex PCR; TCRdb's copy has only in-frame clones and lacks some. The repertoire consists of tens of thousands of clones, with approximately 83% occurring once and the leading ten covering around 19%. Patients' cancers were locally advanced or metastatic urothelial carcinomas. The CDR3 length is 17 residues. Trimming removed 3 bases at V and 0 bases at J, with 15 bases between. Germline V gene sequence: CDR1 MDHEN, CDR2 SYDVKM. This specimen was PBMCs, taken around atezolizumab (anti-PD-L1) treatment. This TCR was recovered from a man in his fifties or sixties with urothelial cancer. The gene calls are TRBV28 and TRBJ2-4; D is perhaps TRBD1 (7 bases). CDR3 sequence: CASSLTQGGLAKNIQYF. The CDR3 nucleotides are TGTGCCAGCAGTTTGACGCAGGGGGGACTAGCCAAAAACATTCAGTACTTC.